A selection of T cell receptor beta chains follows, all from one sample in a study of T cell responses to AZD1222 COVID-19 vaccine. Sequenced by immunoSEQ multiplex PCR; TCRdb stores in-frame clones only, minus some. This sample has around 99,000 clones, with approximately 89% found just once. The sample here was peripheral blood, taken on day 0 of AZD1222 vaccination. The receptors derive from an adult in good health. The CDR3 runs from the conserved cysteine through the conserved F or W. Each record gives: V gene, clone size, J gene, D gene, CDR3 DNA, CDR3 protein. A D gene is named only where the DNA matches it firmly. Rows may omit the clone size; those that give it use once, few, many or a size class.

TRBV7-9	NA	TRBJ2-2	NA	TGTGCCAGCAGCTCCCCTCGGGACAAAACTACCGGGGAGCTGTTTTTT	CASSSPRDKTTGELFF
TRBV3-1/TRBV3-2	few	TRBJ2-2	TRBD1	TGTGCCAGCAGCCAACCCGGCAGGGGGCGAAACACCGGGGAGCTGTTTTTT	CASSQPGRGRNTGELFF
TRBV6-5	NA	TRBJ2-5	TRBD2	TGTGCCAGCAGCAATACGGGACTAAAACAAGAGACCCAGTACTTC	CASSNTGLKQETQYF
TRBV6-9	NA	TRBJ1-1	TRBD1	TGTGCCGGTAGGACAGGGGGGAACACTGAAGCTTTCTTT	CAGRTGGNTEAFF
TRBV5-4	NA	TRBJ2-7	NA	TGTGCCAGCAGCTTGGACGATTCCTACGAGCAGTACTTC	CASSLDDSYEQYF
TRBV2	NA	TRBJ1-2	TRBD1	TGTGCCAGCAGAGGACAGGCCTCGAACTATGGCTACACCTTC	CASRGQASNYGYTF
TRBV7-2	NA	TRBJ2-3	TRBD2	TGTGCCAGCAGCTCCGGACTAGTGGGAGATACGCAGTATTTT	CASSSGLVGDTQYF
TRBV16	NA	TRBJ1-4	NA	TGTGCCAGCAGCCAAAATCGTCAGCTTAATGAAAAACTGTTTTTT	CASSQNRQLNEKLFF
TRBV4-3	NA	TRBJ1-6	TRBD1	TGCGCCAGCAGCCGGGGACAGGATAATTCACCCCTCCACTTT	CASSRGQDNSPLHF
TRBV9	NA	TRBJ1-3	NA	TGTGCCAGCAGCGTAGACAGCCAAAGAAACACCATATATTTT	CASSVDSQRNTIYF
TRBV11-2	few	TRBJ2-7	NA	TGTGCCAGCAGCCCCGGCTGGGGGGAAACCTACGAGCAGTACTTC	CASSPGWGETYEQYF
TRBV25-1	NA	TRBJ2-1	TRBD2	TGTGCCAGCGGGTTTAGCGGGGTCCCCAATGAGCAGTTCTTC	CASGFSGVPNEQFF
TRBV7-6	NA	TRBJ1-1	TRBD1	TGTGCCAGCAGCTTAGGGGCAGGGGGTGGGGCTGAAGCTTTCTTT	CASSLGAGGGAEAFF
TRBV29-1	NA	TRBJ2-1	TRBD2	TGCAGCGTTTTTCAGCGGGGGGCACGGCAGTTCTTC	CSVFQRGARQFF
TRBV7-2	NA	TRBJ2-7	NA	TGTGCCAGCAGCTTATCACCAGGGCCTGACTACGAGCAGTACTTC	CASSLSPGPDYEQYF
TRBV6-2/TRBV6-3	NA	TRBJ1-2	NA	TGTGCCAGCGGTTACCTGTCCAACTATGGCTACACCTTC	CASGYLSNYGYTF
TRBV3-1/TRBV3-2	NA	TRBJ2-1	TRBD2	TGTGCCAGCAGCCGGGAGGGACTAGCGGCCAATGAGCAGTTCTTC	CASSREGLAANEQFF
TRBV19	NA	TRBJ1-4	NA	TGTGCCAGTAGTTCACGACGGAACTCTAATGAAAAACTGTTTTTT	CASSSRRNSNEKLFF
TRBV5-1	NA	TRBJ1-4	NA	TGCGCCAGCAGCTTCGGGTCACTTGCGGCTAATGAAAAACTGTTTTTT	CASSFGSLAANEKLFF
TRBV4-1	NA	TRBJ1-1	NA	TGCGCCAGCAGCCAAGACGGAACAGGGAGATGGCCCATGGGCACTGAAGCTTTCTTT	CASSQDGTGRWPMGTEAFF
TRBV6-6	NA	TRBJ1-2	NA	TGTGCCAGCACCCGGCTGGGCTATGGCTACACCTTC	CASTRLGYGYTF
TRBV30	NA	TRBJ2-7	TRBD1	TGTGCCTGGGACGGACAGGGGATTTACGAGCAGTACTTC	CAWDGQGIYEQYF
TRBV9	few	TRBJ1-1	NA	TGTGCCAGCAGCTCCCGGGACCAGAACACTGAAGCTTTCTTT	CASSSRDQNTEAFF
TRBV7-9	NA	TRBJ2-1	TRBD2	TGTGCCAGCAGCTCGCCTAGCGGGGTTCTTGAGCAGTTCTTC	CASSSPSGVLEQFF
TRBV11-2	NA	TRBJ1-3	NA	TGTGCCAGCAGCTTGGGGCAGGGGTTTTCCGGAAACACCATATATTTT	CASSLGQGFSGNTIYF
TRBV5-6	NA	TRBJ2-6	NA	TGTGCCAGCAGCCAGGGGTCTGGGGCCAACGTCCTGACTTTC	CASSQGSGANVLTF
TRBV10-3	NA	TRBJ2-1	TRBD2	TGTGCCATCAGTGAGTATACCCTAGCGGGGGGAAACAATGAGCAGTTCTTC	CAISEYTLAGGNNEQFF
TRBV19	once	TRBJ2-1	TRBD2	TGTGCCAGTAGCCTCCGGGAGGGGAGCTCCTACAATGAGCAGTTCTTC	CASSLREGSSYNEQFF
TRBV28	once	TRBJ1-2	NA	TGTGCGGTATCCAGAACGGTTAACTATGGCTACACCTTC	CAVSRTVNYGYTF
TRBV10-1	NA	TRBJ1-2	TRBD1	TGCGCCCGTAGGGACAGCGGCTACACCTTC	CARRDSGYTF
TRBV19	NA	TRBJ1-5	NA	TGTGCCAGTAGTATGGGTCCTCGACAGGTTTATAGCAATCAGCCCCAGCATTTT	CASSMGPRQVYSNQPQHF